This TCR beta chain is from a study of human T cells and chemical hapten exposure. Study-wide results and caveats: DPC sensitization produced no change in TCRs with frequency above 1 in 1000.

This clonotype occurred a few times. Its antigen is currently unknown. The library labeled individual cDNA molecules by adding unique molecular identifiers to them. One entry per CDR3 protein results from TCRdb running MiXCR on the reads. The data hold around 120,000 distinct CDR3 sequences, with around 8.5% observed a single time. Researchers extracted total RNA from unfractionated whole blood. Per the germline V gene, CDR1 is DFQATT and CDR2 is SNEGSKA (reference sequence). Germline trimming cut 3 bases from V and 5 bases from J; bases unmatched to any gene: 11. The CDR3 extends over 16 amino acids. V usage is TRBV20-1 and J usage is TRBJ1-1; 11 nucleotides agree with TRBD1. The sequence came from a human donor in good health. Some clones in this sample may be carry-over from other donors' samples. The sample taken for sequencing was whole blood. DNA for the CDR3: TGCAGTGCTAGCGGGGGTTCCGGGACAGGGGGGACTGAAGCTTTCTTT. Its translation: CSASGGSGTGGTEAFF.